The present T cell receptor (beta chain) was sequenced within a study of cytomegalovirus exposure and HLA in healthy donors. Study conclusions and caveats: The study put 150 or so TCR beta chains on its list as cytomegalovirus-associated. CMV antigen specificity of three CMV-associated chains was confirmed in vitro.

Comments on this clone: Its antigen remains unidentified.

Use of 60 Vbeta and 13 Jbeta primers characterized the PCR. Produced via immunoSEQ multiplex PCR; TCRdb's table is partial and in-frame only. The table lists 150,000 to 200,000 clones, 80% to 90% of them singletons. Germline CDR1 is MNHEY and CDR2 is SMNVEV (reference sequence). The CDR3 has 18 residues. V trimming: 2 bases; J trimming: 0 bases; junction bases outside the gene matches: 8. The clonotype originates from a woman aged 18-30 years in good health and CMV-seronegative. The sample comprised PBMCs. The chain couples TRBV27 to TRBJ1-4; 8 positions agree with TRBD1. CDR3 amino acids: CASSLRGQGGTTNEKLFF. CDR3 coding DNA: TGTGCCAGCAGTTTAAGAGGACAGGGAGGAACAACTAATGAAAAACTGTTTTTT.